This T cell receptor (beta chain) was identified during a study of blood T cell repertoires in COVID-19. Looking at the study overall: The origin of the acute and convalescent COVID-19 samples was the United States, Italy and Spain. PBMCs, B-cell-depleted T cells, or T cells were the source of the cDNA or gDNA that made up the material.

Germline CDR1 and CDR2: LGHDT and YNNKEL (reference sequence). The V end lost 6 bases, the J end lost 1 base, and 15 bases lay between the germline ends. The CDR3 consists of 15 residues. Original analysis: Quantification of nucleated cells was approximated via reference gene primer amplification. Clones were sequenced by immunoSEQ multiplex PCR, and TCRdb holds only the in-frame ones, with some missing. For V, J and clone size, that table is used; D and trimming come from the DNA. The sample shows tens of thousands of clones, around 90% of them seen only once. The sample consisted of peripheral blood. The clonotype comes from a woman aged 45-65 years with acute or convalescent COVID-19. The chain combines TRBV3-1 (or the pseudogene TRBV3-2) with TRBJ2-5, with a possible D match to TRBD2 (6 bases). The CDR3 here is CASRPLTSPQETQYF. The CDR3 DNA follows: TGTGCCAGCAGACCCCTTACTAGCCCCCAAGAGACCCAGTACTTC.